This TCR beta chain derives from a study of T cell therapy after organ transplantation. With respect to this clone: Its cognate antigen is unknown.

Broader study findings: Reconstitution after therapy seemingly combined transferred and product-undetected endogenous clonotypes. Pretherapy CD8 clonality inversely correlated with its fold change after therapy.

J was trimmed by 3 bases and V by 3 bases; bases with no gene match: 5. The CDR3 length is 15 residues. The V gene's germline CDR1 is SGHAT and CDR2 FQNNGV. TCRdb keeps only in-frame clones here, not all; method: immunoSEQ multiplex PCR. Here the sample spans some 47,000 clones, about 94% being singletons. These patients had received solid-organ transplants and had drug-resistant or recurrent cytomegalovirus. This TCR was sampled from a human patient who had received a solid organ transplant and had CMV disease. Specimen: CD8+ T cells from blood, collected before autologous CMV-specific T cell therapy. The V and J genes are TRBV11-2 and TRBJ2-7; TRBD2 matches at 10 bases. This CDR3 is CASSFIAGGLYEQYF. Written as DNA, the CDR3 is TGTGCCAGCAGCTTTATAGCGGGAGGCCTCTACGAGCAGTACTTC.